The TCR beta chain described here comes from a study of blood T cell repertoires in COVID-19. The wider study: Samples came from the United States, Italy and Spain, spanning acute and convalescent COVID-19. T cells, B-cell-depleted T cells, or PBMCs supplied cDNA or gDNA.

Study processing details: Amplification with reference gene primers provided the estimates of nucleated cell counts. Only in-frame clones appear in the TCRdb table, and some are missing; sequencing was by immunoSEQ multiplex PCR. That table gives V, J and clone size, and the DNA gave D and trimming. The sample records about 50,000 clones, approximately 88% being singletons. Germline V CDR1 and CDR2: SGHTA, FQGNSA. This CDR3 is 16 amino acids long. Trimming removed 5 bases from V and 0 bases from J, with 11 bases in between. This TCR was recovered from a human donor in a cohort sampled during active COVID-19. The chain links TRBV7-2 to TRBJ1-6; unclear D gene. Sequences were obtained from peripheral blood. CDR3 DNA sequence: TGTGCCAGCAGCGCCACCAGTGGCTCCTATAATTCACCCCTCCACTTT. The encoded protein is CASSATSGSYNSPLHF.